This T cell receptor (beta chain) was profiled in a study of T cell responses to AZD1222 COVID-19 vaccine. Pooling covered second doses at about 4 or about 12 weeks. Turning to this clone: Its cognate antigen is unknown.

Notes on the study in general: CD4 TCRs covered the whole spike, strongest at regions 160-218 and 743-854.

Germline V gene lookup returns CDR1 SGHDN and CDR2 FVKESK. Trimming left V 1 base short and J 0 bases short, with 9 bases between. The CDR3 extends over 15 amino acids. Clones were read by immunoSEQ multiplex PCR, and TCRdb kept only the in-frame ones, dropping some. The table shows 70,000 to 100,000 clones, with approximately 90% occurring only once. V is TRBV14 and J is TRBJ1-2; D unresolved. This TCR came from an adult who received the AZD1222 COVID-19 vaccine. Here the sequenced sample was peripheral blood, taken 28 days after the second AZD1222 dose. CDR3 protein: CASSQVATTNYGYTF. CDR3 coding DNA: TGTGCCAGCAGCCAAGTAGCCACTACTAACTATGGCTACACCTTC.